The clone carrying this T cell receptor (beta chain) was seen ten or more times. Its antigen is unidentified. The data were taken from a study of identical twins. General study points: Cord blood beta clonotypes present at high abundance carried fewer insertions; no such pattern appeared in memory repertoires.

The germline V and J ends were trimmed by 3 bases and 2 bases, with 9 bases remaining between them. This CDR3 region has 13 residues. Germline CDR1 and CDR2: SQVTM and ANQGSEA. Unique molecular identifiers were present on the cDNA, which also gained a universal primer site by template switching. TCRdb itself ran the 5' RACE reads through MiXCR, one entry per CDR3 protein. The sample lists 200,000 to 300,000 distinct CDR3 sequences, roughly 7% occurring once. These data also featured in a second study, about yellow fever vaccine responses in identical twins. That report adds: Reportedly, the T cell response mounted by twins to vaccine seemed partly convergent, partly personalized.

The source material was memory (CD45RO+) T cells sorted from blood. The chain recombines TRBV29-1 with TRBJ2-3; TRBD1 might be the D (6 bases). The source is a young woman in good health. The CDR3: CSVDRDITDTQYF. The CDR3 nucleotides read TGCAGCGTTGACAGGGACATCACAGATACGCAGTATTTT.